This T cell receptor (beta chain) was recovered during a study of type 1 regulatory T cells. Concerning this clonotype itself: Its antigen is unidentified.

CDR3 size: 11 residues. V was pared by 2 bases and J by 4 bases, with 4 bases between. CDR1 is DFQATT and CDR2 is SNEGSKA in the germline V gene (reference sequence). TCRdb analysed the reads with MiXCR anew, one entry per CDR3 protein. The table lists around 69,000 distinct CDR3 sequences, around 60% of them singletons. The TCR was taken from a human donor in good health. The chain is built from TRBV20-1 and TRBJ2-3; D unresolved. Sequenced material: cultured T cells, either the whole culture or a sorted T cell fraction (not recorded which). Subset described: Tr1-enriched cell product generated in vitro against host alloantigens. The CDR3 spells CSARLADTQYF. The CDR3 DNA sequence: TGCAGTGCTAGACTGGCAGATACGCAGTATTTT.